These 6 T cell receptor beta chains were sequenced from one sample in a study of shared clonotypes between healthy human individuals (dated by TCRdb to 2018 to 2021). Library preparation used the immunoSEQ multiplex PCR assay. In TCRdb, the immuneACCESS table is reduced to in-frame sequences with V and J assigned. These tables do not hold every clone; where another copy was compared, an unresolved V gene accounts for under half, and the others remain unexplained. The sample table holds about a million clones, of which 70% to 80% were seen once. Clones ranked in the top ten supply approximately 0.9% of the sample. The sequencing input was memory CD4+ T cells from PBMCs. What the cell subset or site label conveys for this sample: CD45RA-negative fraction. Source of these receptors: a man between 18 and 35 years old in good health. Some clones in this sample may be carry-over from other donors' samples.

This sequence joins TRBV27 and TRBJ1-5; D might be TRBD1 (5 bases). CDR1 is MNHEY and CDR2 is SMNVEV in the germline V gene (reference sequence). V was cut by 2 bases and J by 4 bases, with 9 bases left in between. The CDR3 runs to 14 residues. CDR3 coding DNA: TGTGCCAGCAGTTTACCCGGGGCAAATCAGCCCCAGCATTTT. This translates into CASSLPGANQPQHF.

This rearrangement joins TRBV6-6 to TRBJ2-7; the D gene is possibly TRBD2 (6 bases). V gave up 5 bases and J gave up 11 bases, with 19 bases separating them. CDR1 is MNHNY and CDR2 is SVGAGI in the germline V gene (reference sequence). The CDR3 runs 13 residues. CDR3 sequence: CASSPSGQTAKYF. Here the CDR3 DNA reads TGTGCCAGCAGTCCCAGCGGGCAAACGGCGAAGTACTTC.

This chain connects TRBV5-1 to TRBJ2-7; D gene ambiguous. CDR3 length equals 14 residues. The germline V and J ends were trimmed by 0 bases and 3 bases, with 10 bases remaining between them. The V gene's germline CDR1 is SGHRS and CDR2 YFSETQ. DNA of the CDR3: TGCGCCAGCAGCTTGGGTGCGACCTACTACGAGCAGTACTTC. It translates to CASSLGATYYEQYF.

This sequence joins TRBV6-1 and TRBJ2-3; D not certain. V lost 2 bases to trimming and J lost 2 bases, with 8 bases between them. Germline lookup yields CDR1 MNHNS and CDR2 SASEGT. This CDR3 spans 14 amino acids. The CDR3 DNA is TGTGCCAGCAGTGAAAGACTTTACACAGATACGCAGTATTTT. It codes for CASSERLYTDTQYF.

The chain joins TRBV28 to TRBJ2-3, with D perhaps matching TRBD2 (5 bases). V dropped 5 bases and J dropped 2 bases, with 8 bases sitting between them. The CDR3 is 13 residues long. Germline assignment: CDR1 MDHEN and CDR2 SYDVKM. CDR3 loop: CASSAGDTDTQYF. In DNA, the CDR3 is TGTGCCAGCAGTGCCGGGGACACAGATACGCAGTATTTT.

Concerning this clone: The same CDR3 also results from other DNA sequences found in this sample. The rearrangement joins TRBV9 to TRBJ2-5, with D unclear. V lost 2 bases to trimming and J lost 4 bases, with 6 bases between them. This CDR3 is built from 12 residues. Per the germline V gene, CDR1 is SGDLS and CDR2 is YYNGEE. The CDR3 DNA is TGTGCCAGCAGCGTGCTGGGAGAGACCCAGTACTTC. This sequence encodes CASSVLGETQYF. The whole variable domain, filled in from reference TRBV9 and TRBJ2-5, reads DSGVTQTPKHLITATGQRVTLRCSPRSGDLSVYWYQQSLDQGLQFLIQYYNGEERAKGNILERFSAQQFPDLHSELNLSSLELGDSALYFCASSVLGETQYFGPGTRLLVL.